The 29 T cell receptor beta chains presented below share a single source sample, sequenced in a study of beta chain features in type 1 diabetes. Study-level findings and limits: Type 1 diabetes patients showed a moderate but significant shortening of TCRB CDR3s in all four CD4+ subsets.

What these receptors recognize is not known. The sequenced template was cDNA made from the entire isolated RNA. Assay: immunoSEQ multiplex PCR; the TCRdb copy retains only in-frame clones and omits some. The sample includes around 260,000 clones, roughly 20% of them seen just once. The sample consisted of naive CD4+ T cells from blood. The receptors derive from a woman in her thirties or forties with type 1 diabetes.

In this sample, this clone turned up a few times. The chain combines TRBV14 with TRBJ2-1; 8 bases match TRBD2. J gave up 10 bases and V 0 bases, and 14 bases lay outside the gene matches. This CDR3 is built from 17 residues. The germline V gene encodes CDR1 SGHDN and CDR2 FVKESK. The CDR3 DNA is TGTGCCAGCAGCCAAGATCGCGGGCCAGCGGGAGACCTAGAGCAGTTCTTC. This sequence encodes CASSQDRGPAGDLEQFF.

This clone has a single count. This rearrangement joins TRBV28 to TRBJ2-2; D is possibly TRBD1 (6 bases). CDR1 and CDR2 (germline): MDHEN, SYDVKM. The CDR3 totals 14 residues. The ends were cut back, 7 bases at V and 4 bases at J, with 13 bases in the middle. The CDR3 region is CASIPGTRTGELFF. DNA for the CDR3: TGTGCCAGCATCCCCGGGACACGCACCGGGGAGCTGTTTTTT.

The chain joins TRBV11-2 to TRBJ2-5, with TRBD2 matching 7 bases. The CDR3 length is 14 residues. With V trimmed by 5 bases and J by 4 bases, 7 bases remained unmatched. The V gene's germline CDR1 is SGHAT and CDR2 FQNNGV. CDR3 amino acids: CASSIRGRGETQYF. In DNA, the CDR3 is TGTGCCAGCAGCATACGAGGGAGGGGAGAGACCCAGTACTTC.

This clone was seen more than once but under ten times. V usage is TRBV30 and J usage is TRBJ2-3, with D possibly matching TRBD1 (6 bases). Trimming stripped 4 bases from V and 6 bases from J, with 11 bases between. Germline V gene data show CDR1 as GTSNPN and CDR2 as SVGIG (reference sequence). The CDR3 spans 12 residues. CDR3 coding DNA: TGTGCCTGGATCCCCCAGGGGGATACGCAGTATTTT. Protein product: CAWIPQGDTQYF. The entire variable domain, with the rest obtained from reference TRBV30 and TRBJ2-3, is as follows: SQTIHQWPATLVQPVGSPLSLECTVEGTSNPNLYWYRQAAGRGLQLLFYSVGIGQISSEVPQNLSASRPQDRQFILSSKKLLLSDSGFYLCAWIPQGDTQYFGPGTRLTVL.

The rearrangement joins TRBV29-1 to TRBJ1-1; a possible D gene is TRBD1 (5 bases). The CDR3 length is 12 residues. Trimming took 7 bases from V and 4 from J, leaving 13 bases between them. CDR1 and CDR2 from the germline V gene are SQVTM and ANQGSEA. The CDR3 is CSAAGGVTEAFF. The CDR3 region has the DNA TGCAGCGCTGCCGGGGGGGTCACTGAAGCTTTCTTT.

This clone was seen a handful of times. The chain links TRBV2 to TRBJ1-6, with 8 bases aligning to TRBD1. This CDR3 region has 14 residues. CDR1 is SNHLY and CDR2 is FYNNEI in the germline V gene. Unmatched junction bases numbered 1, after V lost 4 bases and J lost 5 bases. The CDR3 loop reads CASSGTGNNSPLHF. CDR3 DNA: TGTGCCAGCAGTGGGACAGGGAATAATTCACCCCTCCACTTT.

This clone was detected only a few times. The chain links TRBV5-1 to TRBJ2-7, with TRBD1 matching 9 bases. The trim removed 0 bases at V and 3 bases at J, leaving 7 bases unmatched. The CDR3 has 16 amino acids. The germline gives CDR1 SGHRS, CDR2 YFSETQ. CDR3 DNA sequence: TGCGCCAGCAGCTTGGGACGGGACAGGGTTTTCTACGAGCAGTACTTC. Its translation is CASSLGRDRVFYEQYF. Variable domain in full (rest from reference TRBV5-1 and TRBJ2-7): KAGVTQTPRYLIKTRGQQVTLSCSPISGHRSVSWYQQTPGQGLQFLFEYFSETQRNKGNFPGRFSGRQFSNSRSEMNVSTLELGDSALYLCASSLGRDRVFYEQYFGPGTRLTVT.

The J gene is TRBJ2-7, the V gene TRBV5-4, with 13 bases fitting TRBD2. Germline V CDR1 and CDR2: SGHNT, YYREEE (reference sequence). The CDR3 totals 18 residues. V lost 4 bases and J lost 2; bases outside the gene matches: 12. For the CDR3, the DNA is TGTGCCAGCAGCCGTGGGACTAGCGGGATGTTGGTGGCCTACGAGCAGTACTTC. Protein: CASSRGTSGMLVAYEQYF.

V usage is TRBV5-5 and J usage is TRBJ2-7; D gene uncertain. Trimming took 7 bases from V and 4 from J, leaving 6 bases between them. The CDR3 has 10 residues. The germline gives CDR1 SGHKS, CDR2 YYEKEE (reference sequence). CDR3: CASGRYEQYF. The CDR3 coding sequence is TGTGCCAGCGGTAGATACGAGCAGTACTTC.

The rearrangement uses TRBV18 and TRBJ2-7, with 7 bases aligning to TRBD1. The CDR3 covers 17 residues. V lost 3 bases and J lost 0; bases outside the gene matches: 11. Germline V gene lookup returns CDR1 KGHSH and CDR2 LQKENI. The CDR3 DNA follows: TGTGCCAGCTCACCCCACGTACTCCGGGACAGCTCCTACGAGCAGTACTTC. Residues: CASSPHVLRDSSYEQYF. Filled out from reference TRBV18 and TRBJ2-7, the complete variable domain reads NAGVMQNPRHLVRRRGQEARLRCSPMKGHSHVYWYRQLPEEGLKFMVYLQKENIIDESGMPKERFSAEFPKEGPSILRIQQVVRGDSAAYFCASSPHVLRDSSYEQYFGPGTRLTVT.

This clone was seen once. The CDR3 loop reads CASSQVEGGYSPLHF. CDR3 coding DNA: TGCGCCAGCAGCCAAGTCGAGGGTGGGTACTCACCCCTCCACTTT. This chain joins TRBV4-1 and TRBJ1-6, with D unresolved. CDR1 and CDR2 (germline): MGHRA, YSYEKL. Trimming stripped 1 base from V and 10 bases from J, with 14 bases between. There are 15 residues in the CDR3.

Only one count was recorded for this clone. The chain uses TRBV2 and TRBJ2-7; D call uncertain. CDR1 is SNHLY and CDR2 is FYNNEI in the germline V gene. The V gene lost 3 bases and the J gene lost 3 bases, with 6 bases spanning the gap. This CDR3 spans 12 amino acids. The CDR3 loop is CASSDLGYEQYF. The DNA of the CDR3 is TGTGCCAGCAGTGACCTAGGCTACGAGCAGTACTTC. Drawing the rest from reference TRBV2 and TRBJ2-7, the complete variable domain is EPEVTQTPSHQVTQMGQEVILRCVPISNHLYFYWYRQILGQKVEFLVSFYNNEISEKSEIFDDQFSVERPDGSNFTLKIRSTKLEDSAMYFCASSDLGYEQYFGPGTRLTVT.

This clone has just a few counts. The chain is built from TRBV30 and TRBJ2-5; D is possibly TRBD2 (6 bases). The CDR3 loop spans 13 amino acids. V lost 0 bases and J 5 bases, leaving 10 bases between the germline ends. Germline loops: CDR1 GTSNPN, CDR2 SVGIG (reference sequence). CDR3 DNA sequence: TGTGCCTGGAGTGTACCGGGAGCGGAGACCCAGTACTTC. Protein product: CAWSVPGAETQYF.

The chain is built from TRBV11-2 and TRBJ2-2, with 8 bases identical to TRBD1. Germline CDR1 SGHAT, CDR2 FQNNGV. The CDR3 totals 16 residues. After removal of 5 bases from V and 0 bases from J, the junction contained 5 bases not matched to a gene. The CDR3 DNA follows: TGTGCCAGCAGCCTTTGGACAGGGTCGAACACCGGGGAGCTGTTTTTT. Encoded protein: CASSLWTGSNTGELFF.

This clone came up a few times. The rearrangement links TRBV27 to TRBJ1-4, with TRBD1 as a possible D gene (6 bases). Germline V CDR1 and CDR2: MNHEY, SMNVEV (reference sequence). Trimming shortened V by 8 bases and J by 8 bases, and 18 bases separated the two germline ends. The CDR3 sequence is 14 residues long. CDR3 sequence: CASSVVQGGEKLFF. DNA of the CDR3: TGTGCCAGCTCAGTTGTACAGGGAGGGGAAAAACTGTTTTTT.

V gene TRBV5-1 combines with J gene TRBJ1-6; D is unresolved. The germline V gene has CDR1 SGHRS and CDR2 YFSETQ. The V gene lost 1 base and the J gene lost 7 bases, with 18 bases spanning the gap. This CDR3 has 17 amino acids. CDR3 DNA: TGCGCCAGCAGCTTGAGCCCTAGGTCCTTGGAGAATTCACCCCTCCACTTT. This translates into CASSLSPRSLENSPLHF.

The chain couples TRBV25-1 to TRBJ2-1; the match to TRBD1 covers 10 bases. Germline trimming cut 7 bases from V and 5 bases from J; bases unmatched to any gene: 8. CDR1 and CDR2 (germline): MGHDK, SYGVNS. CDR3 size: 15 residues. DNA for the CDR3: TGTGCCAGCAATAAACCGGGACAGGGGAACAATGAGCAGTTCTTC. Amino acid sequence: CASNKPGQGNNEQFF.

The rearrangement uses TRBV11-2 and TRBJ1-1; possible D gene TRBD1, 6 bases. V lost 0 bases and J 3 bases, leaving 14 bases between the germline ends. Germline V gene lookup returns CDR1 SGHAT and CDR2 FQNNGV. The CDR3 is 16 residues long. Written as DNA, the CDR3 is TGTGCCAGCAGCTTAGATCGCAGGGGATGGGACACTGAAGCTTTCTTT. Its protein product is CASSLDRRGWDTEAFF.

The rearrangement uses TRBV5-1 and TRBJ1-1; D unclear. This CDR3 is 14 amino acids long. Trimming left V 1 base short and J 1 base short, with 8 bases between. CDR1 and CDR2 (germline): SGHRS, YFSETQ. The CDR3 loop is CASSLRPGNTEAFF. The CDR3 coding sequence is TGCGCCAGCAGCTTGAGGCCGGGGAACACTGAAGCTTTCTTT.

This clone has a handful of counts. J is TRBJ2-5 and V is TRBV4-2; D is undetermined. The V and J ends lost 0 bases and 4 bases respectively, with 15 bases between them. The germline CDR1 and CDR2 sequences are LGHNA and YNFKEQ. The CDR3 spans 16 residues. The CDR3 bases are TGTGCCAGCAGCCAAGATCGTCGTCGGTCGAGAGAGACCCAGTACTTC. This encodes CASSQDRRRSRETQYF.

This clone was detected only a few times. This rearrangement joins TRBV10-3 to TRBJ2-3; D is unresolved. This CDR3 spans 14 amino acids. V gave up 2 bases and J gave up 12 bases, with 18 bases separating them. The V gene's germline CDR1 is ENHRY and CDR2 SYGVKD. The CDR3 bases are TGTGCCATCAGTGAGCCCCCCCGAGGCCCCGAACAGTATTTT. It encodes CAISEPPRGPEQYF.

The CDR3 loop is CASGLLGPTAETQYF. In DNA, the CDR3 is TGTGCCAGCGGCCTACTGGGCCCCACGGCGGAGACCCAGTACTTC. V usage is TRBV25-1 and J usage is TRBJ2-5, with D hard to call. Trimming shortened V by 8 bases and J by 5 bases, and 21 bases separated the two germline ends. The CDR3 totals 15 residues. Germline assignment: CDR1 MGHDK and CDR2 SYGVNS.

This clone was seen more than once but under ten times. The rearrangement uses TRBV9 and TRBJ1-5, with D unresolved. The CDR3 loop spans 14 amino acids. V was shortened by 4 bases and J by 5 bases, with 13 bases between the two germline ends. From germline, CDR1 is SGDLS and CDR2 YYNGEE. CDR3 nucleotides: TGTGCCAGCAGCATCCGACCTGGAGATCAGCCCCAGCATTTT. The encoded protein is CASSIRPGDQPQHF.

CDR3 sequence (DNA): TGTGCCTGGAGTGTACAGGGGATTCAGCCCCAGCATTTT. Residues: CAWSVQGIQPQHF. This chain connects TRBV30 to TRBJ1-5; 7 bases are a match to TRBD1. Germline V lookup: CDR1 GTSNPN, CDR2 SVGIG (reference sequence). The trim removed 0 bases at V and 6 bases at J, leaving 2 bases unmatched. This CDR3 is built from 13 residues.

The chain is built from TRBV10-3 and TRBJ2-5, with D perhaps matching TRBD2 (6 bases). Per germline, CDR1 ENHRY and CDR2 SYGVKD. Between the trimmed V and J ends, which lost 3 bases and 3 bases, there was a span of 11 bases. The CDR3 sequence is 14 residues long. The CDR3, as DNA: TGTGCCATCAGTGACCCGGGGAGGAAAGAGACCCAGTACTTC. Its protein product is CAISDPGRKETQYF.

This clone was detected only a few times. The V call is TRBV9, the J call TRBJ2-2, with 8 positions matching TRBD2. Germline V gene lookup returns CDR1 SGDLS and CDR2 YYNGEE. V gave up 3 bases and J gave up 5 bases; unmatched junction bases: 6. This CDR3 comprises 15 residues. CDR3 in DNA: TGTGCCAGCAGCGCGACTAGCGCTGGAACCGGGGAGCTGTTTTTT. Residues: CASSATSAGTGELFF.

This clone has more than one count but fewer than ten. This sequence joins TRBV23-1 and TRBJ1-1; no reliable D call. TRBV23-1 is recorded as an ORF, its role being uncertain. CDR3 length: 14 residues. Trimming took off 0 bases at V and 3 bases at J, with 8 bases between the two ends. Written as DNA, the CDR3 is TGCGCCAGCAGTCAATCGGTCCGGTACACTGAAGCTTTCTTT. Its translation is CASSQSVRYTEAFF.

This clone appeared a few times. V gene TRBV2 combines with J gene TRBJ2-7, with D unresolved. Trimming pared 5 bases from V and 4 bases from J, leaving 9 bases between. The CDR3 consists of 12 residues. The germline CDR1 and CDR2 sequences are SNHLY and FYNNEI. The CDR3 loop reads CASSPDFYEQYF. CDR3 nucleotides: TGTGCCAGCAGTCCAGACTTTTACGAGCAGTACTTC.

V is TRBV18 and J is TRBJ2-1; D remains unclear. The CDR3 has 12 amino acids. V lost 3 bases, J lost 10 bases, and 10 bases lay in between. CDR1 and CDR2 from the germline V gene are KGHSH and LQKENI. The CDR3 spells CASSPPWAEQFF. As DNA, the CDR3 is TGTGCCAGCTCACCGCCTTGGGCAGAGCAGTTCTTC.